This TCR beta chain was profiled in a study of T cells in Graves' hyperthyroidism and ophthalmopathy. Study-wide findings and caveats: In the analysis, a 13 V-J model separated ophthalmopathy from stable hyperthyroidism.

This clonotype was seen repeatedly, ten times or more. What it binds is unknown. The CDR3 regions of TCR beta were amplified from RNA transcripts. Using the HTBI primer set, a first-round RT-PCR was run on the TCR CDR3. TCRdb re-derived calls from the multiplex PCR reads in MiXCR, one entry per CDR3 protein. The top ten hold approximately 57% of the sample, which has roughly 290,000 distinct CDR3 sequences, approximately 15% seen once. Trimming stripped 2 bases from V and 4 bases from J, with 14 bases between. The CDR3 is 15 amino acids. The sequencing input was blood. This sequence originates from a woman in her sixties or seventies with Graves' ophthalmopathy. The rearrangement uses TRBV12-3 or TRBV12-4 and TRBJ1-1, with D possibly being TRBD1 (5 bases). The CDR3 sequence is CASSLTPGVPTEAFF. The DNA for the CDR3 is TGTGCCAGCAGTTTAACCCCGGGGGTCCCCACTGAAGCTTTCTTT.